This TCR beta chain was retrieved from a study of cytomegalovirus exposure and HLA in healthy donors. Notes on the study in general: Analyzed later, most CMV-associated TCR beta chains appeared HLA-restricted. When a later analysis compared HLA-associated TCR beta chains with equally common others, the HLA-associated chains turned out to be more clonally expanded and to have lower generation probabilities.

The PCR made use of 60 Vbeta and 13 Jbeta primers. The method was immunoSEQ multiplex PCR; TCRdb's version includes in-frame clones alone and lacks a portion of them. The table shows approximately 150,000 clones, with about 63% occurring only once. A remark on this clone: The antigen remains undetermined.

V gave up 5 bases and J gave up 3 bases; unmatched junction bases: 6. The CDR3 is 14 residues long. Germline CDR1 and CDR2: SGHTA and FQGTGA. The V and J genes are TRBV7-3 and TRBJ1-2, with TRBD1 identical over 7 bases. The sequence came from a woman aged 40 to 49 in good health and CMV-seropositive. The specimen was PBMCs. CDR3 in amino acids: CASSLPGTDYGYTF. The CDR3 bases are TGTGCCAGCAGCCTCCCCGGGACAGACTATGGCTACACCTTC.